The following is a T cell receptor beta chain sequence with its context. Assay used: immunoSEQ multiplex PCR; TCRdb lists only in-frame clones, some missing. This table has about 26,000 clones, about 80% appearing once. The CDR3 runs to 16 residues. From germline, CDR1 is SGDLS and CDR2 YYNGEE. V shed 4 bases, J shed 7 bases, and the junction held 12 bases outside the gene matches. The entry originates in a study of somatic mutations in cytotoxic T cells in rheumatoid arthritis. Study background: Sorted by flow to nearly 100% purity were some V beta antibody-stained T-cell populations, including V beta1+ cells sequenced for TCRB.

The specimen was CD8+ T cells sorted from blood. The origin of this receptor is a man between 45 and 60 years old in good health. The chain employs TRBV9 and TRBJ2-7; 12 nucleotides line up with TRBD2. The DNA of the CDR3 is TGTGCCAGCAGCCTTCTAGCGGGAGGGCCTGGGGGAGAGCAGTACTTC. This codes for CASSLLAGGPGGEQYF.